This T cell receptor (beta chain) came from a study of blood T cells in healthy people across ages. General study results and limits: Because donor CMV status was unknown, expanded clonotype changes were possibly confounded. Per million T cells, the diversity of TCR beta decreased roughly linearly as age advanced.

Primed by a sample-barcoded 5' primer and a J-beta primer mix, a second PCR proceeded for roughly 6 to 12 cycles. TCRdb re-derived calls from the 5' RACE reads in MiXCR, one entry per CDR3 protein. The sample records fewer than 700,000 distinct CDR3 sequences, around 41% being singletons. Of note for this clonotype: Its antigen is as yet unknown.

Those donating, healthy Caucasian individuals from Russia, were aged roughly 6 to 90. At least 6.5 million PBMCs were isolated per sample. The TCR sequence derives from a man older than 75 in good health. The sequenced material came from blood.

CDR3 amino acids: CASSYRRGRNQPQHF. The CDR3 DNA follows: TGTGCCAGCAGTTACCGCAGGGGCCGCAATCAGCCCCAGCATTTT. This chain links TRBV6-2 or TRBV6-3 with TRBJ1-5, with D possibly TRBD1 on 6 matching bases. The ends were cut back, 2 bases at V and 2 bases at J, with 10 bases in the middle. The length of the CDR3 is 15 residues. Germline V gives CDR1 MNHEY, CDR2 SVGEGT.